This paragraph reports one TCR beta chain. As yet, its antigen is unknown. With random hexamers, reverse transcription was performed on about 0.5 to 1 ug of RNA. Each CDR3 protein is one row after TCRdb ran MiXCR on the immunoSEQ multiplex PCR reads. The data hold approximately 190,000 distinct CDR3 sequences, with roughly 94% observed a single time. As judged by recently defined diagnostic criteria, patients with Susac syndrome had definite or probable disease. Negative isolation was used for CD8+ and CD4+ T cells, and FACS enrichment was applied to TEMRA cells. The sample originates from a study of CD8 T cells in Susac syndrome. Study in general: Patients with Susac syndrome were therapy-naive, on corticosteroids, or on intravenous immunoglobulin alone at the time that blood was drawn.

Overall study findings and caveats: Across the total CD8+ repertoires, sixteen Susac-specific public clones were found. The CD8+ TEMRA repertoires yielded five such clones.

The sequence was collected from a human donor with Susac syndrome. Material for sequencing was CD8+ T cells from PBMCs.

Written as DNA, the CDR3 is TGTGCCAGCAGCTTATGGGGGGGGCAGAGAGGCTACACCTTC. This translates into CASSLWGGQRGYTF. This chain connects TRBV13 to TRBJ1-2, with D maybe TRBD1 (6 bases). This CDR3 has 14 amino acids. CDR1 and CDR2 from the germline V gene are PRHDT and FYEKMQ (reference sequence). The ends were cut back, 2 bases at V and 8 bases at J, with 15 bases in the middle.